The 18 T cell receptor beta chains given below trace back to one sample, sequenced in a study of blood T cell repertoires in COVID-19. The assay was immunoSEQ multiplex PCR, and TCRdb's table has in-frame clones only and misses some. Altogether approximately 290,000 clones are present, around 89% being singletons, with the ten largest covering approximately 0.84%. Sequencing was done on a sample of peripheral blood. The receptors here all came from a man in his thirties or forties with acute or convalescent COVID-19.

The chain combines TRBV19 with TRBJ2-7, with D possibly being TRBD1 (6 bases). This CDR3 contains 14 residues. Germline V gene data show CDR1 as LNHDA and CDR2 as SQIVND (reference sequence). The V gene lost 4 bases and the J gene lost 1 base, with 11 bases spanning the gap. CDR3 DNA sequence: TGTGCCAGTAGTAGTCACAGGGCTTCCTACGAGCAGTACTTC. Its translation is CASSSHRASYEQYF.

A few counts support this clone. The chain carries TRBV7-2 and TRBJ2-1; 8 bases are shared with TRBD2. Germline CDR1 is SGHTA and CDR2 is FQGNSA. The V and J ends lost 6 bases and 5 bases, in that order; junction bases with no gene match: 3. The CDR3 is made up of 13 amino acids. CDR3 nucleotide sequence: TGTGCCAGCAGGGCGGGGGGAAACAATGAGCAGTTCTTC. Translation gives CASRAGGNNEQFF.

The rearrangement links TRBV7-8 to TRBJ1-2; D gene uncertain. From germline, CDR1 is SGHVS and CDR2 FQNEAQ. V was cut by 5 bases and J by 8 bases, with 15 bases left in between. This CDR3 region has 13 residues. The DNA for the CDR3 is TGTGCCAGCAGCCCATTTCGGGAGCGGGGCTACACCTTC. Translating it yields CASSPFRERGYTF.

This clone came up many times. As DNA, the CDR3 is TGTGCCAGCAGCCAAGATTGGCACCGTCTGGAGACCCAGTACTTC. Translation: CASSQDWHRLETQYF. This chain joins TRBV14 and TRBJ2-5; D not certain. In germline, CDR1 is SGHDN, CDR2 FVKESK. This CDR3 has 15 amino acids. Trimming took 0 bases from V and 5 from J, leaving 13 bases between them. Combining the CDR3 with reference TRBV14 and TRBJ2-5 gives the whole variable domain EAGVTQFPSHSVIEKGQTVTLRCDPISGHDNLYWYRRVMGKEIKFLLHFVKESKQDESGMPNNRFLAERTGGTYSTLKVQPAELEDSGVYFCASSQDWHRLETQYFGPGTRLLVL.

CDR3 loop: CASSQDSSGGTYEQYF. As DNA, the CDR3 is TGTGCCAGCAGCCAAGATTCTAGCGGGGGAACCTACGAGCAGTACTTC. V and J are TRBV3-1 (or the pseudogene TRBV3-2) and TRBJ2-7; TRBD2 agrees at 10 bases. The junction had 4 bases not matched to a gene; V was cut back by 0 bases and J by 2 bases. From germline, CDR1 is LGHDT and CDR2 YNNKEL (reference sequence). The CDR3 loop spans 16 amino acids.

This chain uses TRBV15 with TRBJ1-1; a possible D gene is TRBD1 (5 bases). Trimming cost V 0 bases and J 1 base, with 9 bases left between them. The CDR3 is 15 amino acids. Germline assignment: CDR1 LNHNV and CDR2 YYDKDF (reference sequence). The CDR3: CATSRDDRKNTEAFF. For the CDR3, the DNA is TGTGCCACCAGCAGAGATGACAGAAAGAACACTGAAGCTTTCTTT.

The V gene is TRBV7-9, the J gene TRBJ2-1; tentatively, D is TRBD2 (7 bases). V lost 10 bases and J 4 bases, leaving 23 bases between the germline ends. Germline lookup yields CDR1 SEHNR and CDR2 FQNEAQ (reference sequence). This CDR3 region has 16 residues. In DNA form, the CDR3 reads TGTGCCACCCCCTCCCCCCGGGGGGCCGAATACAATGAGCAGTTCTTC. Its protein product is CATPSPRGAEYNEQFF.

This clone has just one count. The J gene is TRBJ2-3, the V gene TRBV6-1, with 8 bases that match TRBD2. Germline V gives CDR1 MNHNS, CDR2 SASEGT. V was pared by 3 bases and J by 3 bases, with 5 bases of the junction left unmatched. The CDR3 runs to 15 residues. CDR3 region: CASSEFSGETDTQYF. CDR3 coding DNA: TGTGCCAGCAGTGAGTTTAGCGGGGAGACAGATACGCAGTATTTT.

V usage is TRBV2 and J usage is TRBJ1-6; 9 bases map to TRBD1. J gave up 8 bases and V 5 bases, and 7 bases lay outside the gene matches. Germline lookup yields CDR1 SNHLY and CDR2 FYNNEI. The CDR3 is 15 amino acids. The CDR3 sequence: CASSYRDREYSPLHF. CDR3 DNA sequence: TGTGCCAGCAGTTACCGGGACAGGGAATATTCACCCCTCCACTTT.

J is TRBJ1-1 and V is TRBV11-3; D unresolved. V lost 5 bases and J lost 4, with 8 bases in between. CDR1 is SGHNT and CDR2 is YENEEA in the germline V gene. The CDR3 length is 12 residues. The CDR3: CASSGSGTEAFF. CDR3 coding DNA: TGTGCCAGCAGCGGGAGTGGCACTGAAGCTTTCTTT.

The gene calls are TRBV29-1 and TRBJ2-7; possibly TRBD1 for D (5 bases). V gave up 8 bases and J gave up 5 bases, with 22 bases separating them. CDR1 and CDR2 from the germline V gene are SQVTM and ANQGSEA. This CDR3 region has 14 residues. CDR3 loop: CSSEFIGQPHEQYF. The CDR3 DNA is TGCAGCTCTGAGTTCATTGGACAACCGCACGAGCAGTACTTC.

This chain connects TRBV28 to TRBJ2-2; D may be TRBD2 (6 bases). CDR1 MDHEN and CDR2 SYDVKM come from the germline V gene. V lost 8 bases to trimming and J lost 4 bases, with 17 bases between them. This CDR3 is 15 amino acids long. The CDR3 spells CASWVGGISTGELFF. Written as DNA, the CDR3 is TGTGCCAGCTGGGTGGGGGGTATTAGCACCGGGGAGCTGTTTTTT.

This clone was detected a few times. This chain uses TRBV6-5 with TRBJ1-5; D possibly corresponds to TRBD1 (5 bases). The V gene's germline CDR1 is MNHEY and CDR2 SVGAGI. Trimming shortened V by 4 bases and J by 2 bases, and 6 bases separated the two germline ends. The CDR3 is 13 residues long. CDR3 nucleotides: TGTGCCAGCAGTTCAGGGCGCAATCAGCCCCAGCATTTT. It codes for CASSSGRNQPQHF.

In DNA, the CDR3 is TGTGCCACCAGTGGGGCTGGCGGGAGTTCCAATGAGCAGTTCTTC. Protein product: CATSGAGGSSNEQFF. The chain carries TRBV24-1 and TRBJ2-1; 7 bases align to TRBD2. CDR1 KGHDR and CDR2 SFDVKD come from the germline V gene. V was pared by 5 bases and J by 6 bases, with 9 bases of the junction left unmatched. This CDR3 contains 15 residues.

V and J are TRBV7-8 and TRBJ1-3, with 9 bases aligning to TRBD1. The length of the CDR3 is 15 residues. CDR1 SGHVS and CDR2 FQNEAQ come from the germline V gene. The V segment lost 1 base and the J segment 4 bases; nucleotides outside the gene matches: 2. The CDR3 sequence: CASSLETGGGNTIYF. CDR3 coding DNA: TGTGCCAGCAGCTTAGAGACAGGGGGGGGAAACACCATATATTTT.

This clone was recorded once. This rearrangement joins TRBV7-2 to TRBJ1-3; D is possibly TRBD1 (5 bases). V dropped 5 bases and J dropped 0 bases, with 17 bases sitting between them. The CDR3 loop spans 17 amino acids. Germline V gene sequence: CDR1 SGHTA, CDR2 FQGNSA. The CDR3 spells CASSATPGTASGNTIYF. The CDR3 region has the DNA TGTGCCAGCAGCGCCACCCCCGGGACTGCCTCTGGAAACACCATATATTTT. Together with reference TRBV7-2 and TRBJ1-3, the CDR3 gives the full variable domain: GAGVSQSPSNKVTEKGKDVELRCDPISGHTALYWYRQSLGQGLEFLIYFQGNSAPDKSGLPSDRFSAERTGGSVSTLTIQRTQQEDSAVYLCASSATPGTASGNTIYFGEGSWLTVV.

The V gene is TRBV10-3, the J gene TRBJ1-6, with D tentatively TRBD1 (5 bases). The V end lost 6 bases, the J end lost 3 bases, and 18 bases lay between the germline ends. CDR3 length: 17 residues. Germline assignment: CDR1 ENHRY and CDR2 SYGVKD. CDR3 bases: TGTGCCATCAGCGGGGGAGGTAGGCGCGACTATAATTCACCCCTCCACTTT. As protein: CAISGGGRRDYNSPLHF.

V is TRBV3-1 (or the pseudogene TRBV3-2) and J is TRBJ1-2; D unclear. The V end was cut by 6 bases, the J end by 0 bases, with 8 bases between. Per the germline V gene, CDR1 is LGHDT and CDR2 is YNNKEL (reference sequence). The CDR3 extends over 13 amino acids. The CDR3: CASRSGTNYGYTF. The CDR3 DNA reads TGTGCCAGCAGGTCCGGGACTAACTATGGCTACACCTTC.